A selection of T cell receptor beta chains follows, all from one sample in a study of T cell changes during pregnancy in multiple sclerosis. Repertoires were generated with immunoSEQ multiplex PCR, while TCRdb's copy carries only in-frame clones and drops some. Found here are 15,000 or so clones, about 86% of them singletons; the top ten hold over 15%. This material consisted of CD8+ T cells from peripheral blood mononuclear cells, taken in the first trimester of pregnancy. Receptors were obtained from a female donor with multiple sclerosis, enrolled in a pregnancy study. Both conserved end residues are part of each CDR3. The order of the fields is clone size, J gene, D gene, V gene, CDR3 DNA, CDR3 protein. D genes are given only for firm matches. Some rows mark clone size as missing; the rest say once, few, many or name a class of expanded clone.

clone size: NA; J gene: TRBJ2-3; D gene: TRBD2; V gene: TRBV9; CDR3 DNA: TGTGCCAGCAGCCCAGGCGGGCTAGCGGGAGCGGGGCAGTATTTT; CDR3 protein: CASSPGGLAGAGQYF
clone size: NA; J gene: TRBJ2-7; D gene: TRBD1; V gene: TRBV7-9; CDR3 DNA: TGTGCCAGCAGCTTAGTGGGACAGGATTACGAGCAGTACTTC; CDR3 protein: CASSLVGQDYEQYF
clone size: NA; J gene: TRBJ1-2; D gene: NA; V gene: TRBV5-4; CDR3 DNA: TGTGCCAGCCCCCCACAGACCTTCTATGGCTACACCTTC; CDR3 protein: CASPPQTFYGYTF
clone size: NA; J gene: TRBJ1-2; D gene: NA; V gene: TRBV12-5; CDR3 DNA: TGTGCTAGTGGTTTGGGGGAGGATCTTAACTATGGCTACACCTTC; CDR3 protein: CASGLGEDLNYGYTF
clone size: NA; J gene: TRBJ1-5; D gene: NA; V gene: TRBV19; CDR3 DNA: TGTGCCAGTAGTATCACGGACTATCAGCCCCAGCATTTT; CDR3 protein: CASSITDYQPQHF
clone size: NA; J gene: TRBJ1-4; D gene: NA; V gene: TRBV5-1; CDR3 DNA: TGCGCCAGCAGCTCAGCAGGGGCCCATAATGAAAAACTGTTTTTT; CDR3 protein: CASSSAGAHNEKLFF
clone size: few; J gene: TRBJ2-7; D gene: NA; V gene: TRBV5-1; CDR3 DNA: TGCGCCAGCAGCTTGGCCGTGGCACCCTCCCCCTACGAGCAGTACTTC; CDR3 protein: CASSLAVAPSPYEQYF
clone size: few; J gene: TRBJ2-1; D gene: TRBD2; V gene: TRBV4-2; CDR3 DNA: TGTGCCAGCAGCCAAGATCCCGCGGGGGGAAATGAGCAGTTCTTC; CDR3 protein: CASSQDPAGGNEQFF
clone size: NA; J gene: TRBJ2-5; D gene: NA; V gene: TRBV9; CDR3 DNA: TGTGCCAGCAGCGGCCCCGGGCAGGGGGGACGCCAAGAGACCCAGTACTTC; CDR3 protein: CASSGPGQGGRQETQYF
clone size: NA; J gene: TRBJ2-1; D gene: NA; V gene: TRBV7-6; CDR3 DNA: TGTGCCAGCAGCAACCGAGGGAGTAGCTCCTACAATGAGCAGTTCTTC; CDR3 protein: CASSNRGSSSYNEQFF
clone size: NA; J gene: TRBJ1-5; D gene: TRBD1; V gene: TRBV7-2; CDR3 DNA: TGTGCCAGCAGCTTAGAGGGGCGACAGGGCAGCAATCAGCCCCAGCATTTT; CDR3 protein: CASSLEGRQGSNQPQHF
clone size: NA; J gene: TRBJ2-1; D gene: NA; V gene: TRBV7-8; CDR3 DNA: TGTGCCAGCAGCCAAAGGGGGCGGGACCCCTACAATGAGCAGTTCTTC; CDR3 protein: CASSQRGRDPYNEQFF
clone size: NA; J gene: TRBJ2-7; D gene: TRBD1; V gene: TRBV4-1; CDR3 DNA: TGCGCCAGCAGCCAAGGCCCGGACAGGGCGTCCTACGAGCAGTACTTC; CDR3 protein: CASSQGPDRASYEQYF
clone size: medium-sized; J gene: TRBJ2-2; D gene: TRBD1; V gene: TRBV6-1; CDR3 DNA: TGTGCCAGCCGGGGACAGGGGGCGGACACCGGGGAGCTGTTTTTT; CDR3 protein: CASRGQGADTGELFF
clone size: NA; J gene: TRBJ2-1; D gene: NA; V gene: TRBV7-9; CDR3 DNA: TGTGCCAGCAGCTTAGTGCGGGGGCCTTCGGAGCAGTTCTTC; CDR3 protein: CASSLVRGPSEQFF
clone size: NA; J gene: TRBJ2-3; D gene: NA; V gene: TRBV15; CDR3 DNA: TGTGCCACCAGCAGAGCTGCAGGGGGGCCCACAGATACGCAGTATTTT; CDR3 protein: CATSRAAGGPTDTQYF
clone size: NA; J gene: TRBJ1-1; D gene: NA; V gene: TRBV7-3; CDR3 DNA: TGTGCCAGCAGTGTCAGGGGTGGCACTGAAGCTTTCTTT; CDR3 protein: CASSVRGGTEAFF
clone size: NA; J gene: TRBJ2-3; D gene: TRBD2; V gene: TRBV7-2; CDR3 DNA: TGTGCCAGCAGCCCGATACCCGCGGGAGACATGATGGATACGCAGTATTTT; CDR3 protein: CASSPIPAGDMMDTQYF
clone size: NA; J gene: TRBJ2-1; D gene: NA; V gene: TRBV28; CDR3 DNA: TGTGCCAGCAGTGCCCCTCCCTTGAGGCCCCCCTACAATGAGCAGTTCTTC; CDR3 protein: CASSAPPLRPPYNEQFF
clone size: NA; J gene: TRBJ2-7; D gene: NA; V gene: TRBV7-9; CDR3 DNA: TGTGCCAGCAGCTTACCAGCCGCGCGGGCAACTGGATATGAGCAGTACTTC; CDR3 protein: CASSLPAARATGYEQYF
clone size: NA; J gene: TRBJ1-3; D gene: NA; V gene: TRBV28; CDR3 DNA: TGTGCCAGCAGTCGTTCGGGCTCTGGAAACACCATATATTTT; CDR3 protein: CASSRSGSGNTIYF
clone size: medium-sized; J gene: TRBJ2-3; D gene: NA; V gene: TRBV12-1; CDR3 DNA: TGTGCCAGCAATTTGGGACTAGCGGGAACCTATTTT; CDR3 protein: CASNLGLAGTYF
clone size: NA; J gene: TRBJ1-3; D gene: TRBD1; V gene: TRBV2; CDR3 DNA: TGTGCCAGCCTAGACCCAACAGGGGTCTCTGGAAACACCATATATTTT; CDR3 protein: CASLDPTGVSGNTIYF
clone size: once; J gene: TRBJ2-3; D gene: NA; V gene: TRBV9; CDR3 DNA: TGTGCCAGCAGTTCCGAAGGGAGGGGGGGAGATACGCAGTATTTT; CDR3 protein: CASSSEGRGGDTQYF
clone size: NA; J gene: TRBJ2-1; D gene: TRBD2; V gene: TRBV2; CDR3 DNA: TGTGCCAGCAGTGGGAGAAGCGGGAGGGCTTTGGTCGATGAGCAGTTCTTC; CDR3 protein: CASSGRSGRALVDEQFF
clone size: NA; J gene: TRBJ2-3; D gene: NA; V gene: TRBV5-1; CDR3 DNA: TGCGCCAGCAGCTCAATACGGGCGCCCCGGGGGAATACGCAGTATTTT; CDR3 protein: CASSSIRAPRGNTQYF
clone size: NA; J gene: TRBJ2-1; D gene: TRBD2; V gene: TRBV5-1; CDR3 DNA: TGCGCCAGCAGCTTGGGACTAGCTCGTAATGAGCAGTTCTTC; CDR3 protein: CASSLGLARNEQFF
clone size: NA; J gene: TRBJ2-7; D gene: NA; V gene: TRBV28; CDR3 DNA: TGTGCCACAGCTCGAGGCATCTCCTACGAGCAGTACTTC; CDR3 protein: CATARGISYEQYF
clone size: NA; J gene: TRBJ2-1; D gene: NA; V gene: TRBV27; CDR3 DNA: TGTGCCAGCAGTCCACTAGTACCCCGCTCCTACAATGAGCAGTTCTTC; CDR3 protein: CASSPLVPRSYNEQFF
clone size: NA; J gene: TRBJ2-6; D gene: TRBD1; V gene: TRBV27; CDR3 DNA: TGTGCCAGCGGGACAGGGATCTCTGGGGCCAACGTCCTGACTTTC; CDR3 protein: CASGTGISGANVLTF
clone size: NA; J gene: TRBJ1-4; D gene: NA; V gene: TRBV28; CDR3 DNA: TGTGCCAGCAGTTTTGCAGGGTCCGGTGAAAAACTGTTTTTT; CDR3 protein: CASSFAGSGEKLFF
clone size: NA; J gene: TRBJ2-1; D gene: TRBD2; V gene: TRBV5-6; CDR3 DNA: TGTGCCAGCAGCACTAGCGGGAGAGTGTACAATGAGCAGTTCTTC; CDR3 protein: CASSTSGRVYNEQFF
clone size: NA; J gene: TRBJ2-2; D gene: NA; V gene: TRBV9; CDR3 DNA: TGTGCCAGCAGCGGTGTGGGGGCCGGCGGGGAGCTGTTTTTT; CDR3 protein: CASSGVGAGGELFF
clone size: NA; J gene: TRBJ2-7; D gene: NA; V gene: TRBV9; CDR3 DNA: TGTGCCAGCAGCGGGGGGCACGGTTCCTACGAGCAGTACTTC; CDR3 protein: CASSGGHGSYEQYF
clone size: NA; J gene: TRBJ2-7; D gene: TRBD1; V gene: TRBV28; CDR3 DNA: TGTGCCAGCAGCCAAGGACCGGGGACAGGGTTGTCCTACGAGCAGTACTTC; CDR3 protein: CASSQGPGTGLSYEQYF
clone size: NA; J gene: TRBJ2-3; D gene: NA; V gene: TRBV4-1; CDR3 DNA: TGCGCCAGCAGCCAAGCGAGGCTGACCCCACCAGATACGCAGTATTTT; CDR3 protein: CASSQARLTPPDTQYF
clone size: NA; J gene: TRBJ2-5; D gene: TRBD2; V gene: TRBV5-1; CDR3 DNA: TGCGCCAGCAGTCCTCCCGCTAGCGGGAGGCAAGAGACCCAGTACTTC; CDR3 protein: CASSPPASGRQETQYF
clone size: NA; J gene: TRBJ1-1; D gene: NA; V gene: TRBV2; CDR3 DNA: TGTGCCAGCAGTGTGGCCCCTGAAGCTTTCTTT; CDR3 protein: CASSVAPEAFF
clone size: NA; J gene: TRBJ2-2; D gene: NA; V gene: TRBV28; CDR3 DNA: TGTGCCAGCAGTTTATCGGGGAGCACCGGGGAGCTGTTTTTT; CDR3 protein: CASSLSGSTGELFF
clone size: NA; J gene: TRBJ2-3; D gene: TRBD2; V gene: TRBV6-1; CDR3 DNA: TGTGCCAGCAGTGAAGGGACTAGCGGGGCAGATACGCAGTATTTT; CDR3 protein: CASSEGTSGADTQYF
clone size: NA; J gene: TRBJ2-7; D gene: TRBD1; V gene: TRBV10-1; CDR3 DNA: TGCGCCAGCAGCTCCGACAGGGGGGTCTACGAGCAGTACTTC; CDR3 protein: CASSSDRGVYEQYF
clone size: NA; J gene: TRBJ2-1; D gene: NA; V gene: TRBV9; CDR3 DNA: TGTGCCAGCAGCGGGATTAGCGGAAGCTCCTACAATGAGCAGTTCTTC; CDR3 protein: CASSGISGSSYNEQFF
clone size: large; J gene: TRBJ2-5; D gene: TRBD1; V gene: TRBV27; CDR3 DNA: TGTGCCAGCAGTATACAGGGGTTACAAGAGACCCAGTACTTC; CDR3 protein: CASSIQGLQETQYF
clone size: once; J gene: TRBJ2-7; D gene: TRBD2; V gene: TRBV10-3; CDR3 DNA: TGTGCCATCAGTGGCTCGGGACTAGCGGGCCCACTCTACGAGCAGTACTTC; CDR3 protein: CAISGSGLAGPLYEQYF
clone size: once; J gene: TRBJ2-5; D gene: NA; V gene: TRBV27; CDR3 DNA: TGTGCCAGCCGAAGTAGCGCCGTGTACCAAGAGACCCAGTACTTC; CDR3 protein: CASRSSAVYQETQYF
clone size: NA; J gene: TRBJ2-3; D gene: TRBD1; V gene: TRBV5-1; CDR3 DNA: TGCGCCAGCAGCTTGCGAAGGGGGCGTGGGACAGATACGCAGTATTTT; CDR3 protein: CASSLRRGRGTDTQYF
clone size: NA; J gene: TRBJ1-2; D gene: NA; V gene: TRBV9; CDR3 DNA: TGTGCCAGCAGCGCCAGGGGCGGTGGCTACACCTTC; CDR3 protein: CASSARGGGYTF
clone size: NA; J gene: TRBJ2-7; D gene: TRBD2; V gene: TRBV5-6; CDR3 DNA: TGTGCCAGCAGCGCAGGGACTAGCTCCTACGAGCAGTACTTC; CDR3 protein: CASSAGTSSYEQYF
clone size: NA; J gene: TRBJ2-1; D gene: TRBD2; V gene: TRBV7-3; CDR3 DNA: TGTGCCAGCAGCTTGGGCGGGGGTTACAATGAGCAGTTCTTC; CDR3 protein: CASSLGGGYNEQFF
clone size: NA; J gene: TRBJ2-1; D gene: NA; V gene: TRBV28; CDR3 DNA: TGTGCCAGCGTAACAGGCGATCAACTAGCATATGAGCAGTTCTTC; CDR3 protein: CASVTGDQLAYEQFF
clone size: NA; J gene: TRBJ2-1; D gene: TRBD2; V gene: TRBV28; CDR3 DNA: TGTGCCAGCAGTACTAGCGGGGGGCCTAATGAGCAGTTCTTC; CDR3 protein: CASSTSGGPNEQFF